Listed below are T cell receptor beta chains from one sample, sequenced in a study of blood T cell repertoires in COVID-19. The table came from immunoSEQ multiplex PCR; TCRdb's copy has only in-frame clones and leaves some out. This table has some 500,000 clones, roughly nine tenths appearing once. Sequenced: peripheral blood. These receptors all come from a woman in her forties or fifties with COVID-19, enrolled during active disease. Both conserved end residues are part of each CDR3. The D gene is left open where the match is weak. A clone size is listed for some rows: how often the clone was seen (once, few, many), or a class if it is expanded.

TRBJ1-6,NA,12,TRBV30,NA,CAWSLRVSPLHF,TGTGCCTGGAGTCTCCGTGTCTCACCCCTCCACTTT
TRBJ2-5,NA,15,TRBV5-4,NA,CASSLEGQGRETQYF,TGTGCCAGCAGCTTGGAGGGTCAGGGCAGGGAGACCCAGTACTTC
TRBJ2-7,NA,13,TRBV12-3/TRBV12-4,NA,CASRLATGYEQYF,TGTGCCAGCAGGCTAGCTACGGGGTACGAGCAGTACTTC
TRBJ1-4,NA,16,TRBV5-4,once,CASSSEAPGANEKLFF,TGTGCCAGCAGCTCGGAGGCCCCGGGGGCTAATGAAAAACTGTTTTTT
TRBJ2-1,NA,15,TRBV2,NA,CASRKARRENNEQFF,TGTGCCAGCAGAAAAGCGAGACGGGAAAACAATGAGCAGTTCTTC
TRBJ1-1,NA,13,TRBV28,NA,CATLLESDTEAFF,TGTGCCACCCTCCTCGAAAGCGACACTGAAGCTTTCTTT
TRBJ2-4,NA,15,TRBV5-1,NA,CASTPFSQAGNIQYF,TGCGCCAGCACCCCTTTCTCTCAGGCGGGAAACATTCAGTACTTC
TRBJ1-4,NA,15,TRBV19,NA,CASSTRTQTNEKLFF,TGTGCCAGTAGTACCCGGACACAAACTAATGAAAAACTGTTTTTT
TRBJ1-2,NA,13,TRBV30,NA,CAWSLQGNYGYTF,TGTGCCTGGAGCTTACAGGGAAACTATGGCTACACCTTC
TRBJ2-3,TRBD1,12,TRBV6-5,once,CASGQGQGTQYF,TGTGCCAGCGGACAGGGTCAAGGTACGCAGTATTTT
TRBJ1-2,NA,15,TRBV9,NA,CASSSPRTARYGYTF,TGTGCCAGCAGCTCACCGCGGACAGCTAGATATGGCTACACCTTC
TRBJ2-2,NA,15,TRBV3-1/TRBV3-2,NA,CASSQDPANTGELFF,TGTGCCAGCAGCCAAGATCCGGCGAACACCGGGGAGCTGTTTTTT
TRBJ2-1,NA,16,TRBV5-4,NA,CASSLWPGSSYNEQFF,TGTGCCAGCAGCTTGTGGCCGGGTTCCTCCTACAATGAGCAGTTCTTC
TRBJ1-2,NA,15,TRBV5-1,NA,CASSLVAELTYGYTF,TGCGCCAGCAGCTTGGTGGCCGAACTAACCTATGGCTACACCTTC